Following are 14 T cell receptor beta chains from one sample sequenced in a study of human T cells and chemical hapten exposure. The time point was: patch test 2, 6 weeks after DPC sensitization. Treatment indicated: therapeutic diphenylcyclopropenone sensitization with weekly scalp DPC. From the RACE reads, TCRdb called clonotypes with MiXCR, one entry per CDR3 protein. The sample carries about 95,000 distinct CDR3 sequences, 10% to 12% recorded once. The sequencing used whole blood, collected in connection with sensitization to the hapten diphenylcyclopropenone (DPC). These receptors were taken from a middle-aged woman with alopecia areata. Some clones in this sample may be carry-over from other donors' samples.

This clonotype occurred many times. This sequence joins TRBV7-9 and TRBJ1-1, with no clear D. The germline V gene has CDR1 SEHNR and CDR2 FQNEAQ (reference sequence). The CDR3 is made up of 11 amino acids. V was cut by 5 bases and J by 5 bases, with 6 bases left in between. The CDR3 region has the DNA TGTGCCAGCAGCCATCAAACTGAAGCTTTCTTT. It codes for CASSHQTEAFF.

The CDR3 loop reads CASREGTSDTDTQYF. The CDR3 DNA is TGTGCCAGTAGGGAAGGGACTAGCGACACAGATACGCAGTATTTT. V and J are TRBV19 and TRBJ2-3; 10 bases agree with TRBD2. Trimming at V came to 6 bases and at J to 2 bases, leaving 5 bases not matched to a gene. Germline CDR1 LNHDA, CDR2 SQIVND (reference sequence). The CDR3 runs 15 residues.

This clonotype was observed at least ten times. A junction end diverges from the germline sequence, so it may reflect a read error. V is TRBV12-3 or TRBV12-4 and J is TRBJ1-1; 8 nucleotides align to TRBD1. The CDR3 runs 16 residues. The CDR3 protein is CASSLRQGRGSTEVFF. CDR3 DNA: TGTGCCAGCAGTTTGAGACAGGGGCGGGGGAGCACTGAAGTTTTCTTT.

This clonotype has a count of ten or more. The chain links TRBV28 to TRBJ2-7; no firm D call. Germline CDR1 is MDHEN and CDR2 is SYDVKM. With 6 bases removed from V and 9 bases from J, the gap between germline ends came to 15 bases. The length of the CDR3 is 12 residues. CDR3 DNA: TGTGCCAGCAGCGGCAACGAACGGGCGCAGTACTTC. Translation: CASSGNERAQYF.

The sample holds many counts of this clonotype. The chain links TRBV4-3 to TRBJ2-3; D is perhaps TRBD2 (7 bases). The CDR3 runs 16 residues. Trimming took off 0 bases at V and 4 bases at J, with 14 bases between the two ends. Per the germline V gene, CDR1 is LGHNA and CDR2 is YSLEER. The CDR3 DNA reads TGCGCCAGCAGCCAAGATCGGGGGGCAGGAGCAGATACGCAGTATTTT. Translated, it gives CASSQDRGAGADTQYF.

This clonotype was seen only a few times. This chain joins TRBV7-9 and TRBJ2-1, with D maybe TRBD2 (5 bases). The germline V gene has CDR1 SEHNR and CDR2 FQNEAQ (reference sequence). With 5 bases removed from V and 1 base from J, the gap between germline ends came to 18 bases. The CDR3 loop spans 17 amino acids. This CDR3 reads CASSPQVGRTSYNEQFF. CDR3 DNA sequence: TGTGCCAGCAGCCCTCAGGTCGGACGGACTTCCTACAATGAGCAGTTCTTC.

This clonotype was recorded many times. V usage is TRBV6-4 and J usage is TRBJ2-1, with D perhaps matching TRBD2 (6 bases). The V end was cut by 6 bases, the J end by 12 bases, with 18 bases between. Per the germline V gene, CDR1 is MRHNA and CDR2 is SNTAGT. The CDR3 consists of 13 residues. CDR3 sequence reads: CASRGLPGTGQFF. The CDR3, as DNA: TGTGCCAGCAGGGGACTGCCCGGGACCGGGCAGTTCTTC.

CDR3 nucleotide sequence: TGTGCCAGCAGCTTTAGCCGAGTCAATCAGCCCCAGCATTTT. This sequence encodes CASSFSRVNQPQHF. This chain connects TRBV5-6 to TRBJ1-5; D not resolved. The germline V gene encodes CDR1 SGHDT and CDR2 YYEEEE. V was shortened by 2 bases and J by 3 bases, with 9 bases between the two germline ends. The CDR3 consists of 14 residues. Combining the CDR3 with reference TRBV5-6 and TRBJ1-5 gives the whole variable domain DAGVTQSPTHLIKTRGQQVTLRCSPKSGHDTVSWYQQALGQGPQFIFQYYEEEERQRGNFPDRFSGHQFPNYSSELNVNALLLGDSALYLCASSFSRVNQPQHFGDGTRLSIL.

This sequence joins TRBV28 and TRBJ2-7; D is ambiguous. The CDR3 spans 11 residues. V dropped 8 bases and J dropped 12 bases, with 17 bases sitting between them. From germline, CDR1 is MDHEN and CDR2 SYDVKM. The CDR3 sequence: CASSPKAVLYF. The CDR3 DNA follows: TGTGCCAGCTCCCCCAAGGCAGTTCTGTACTTC.

This chain links TRBV10-3 with TRBJ2-6; 10 bases align to TRBD1. The CDR3 spans 16 residues. The V segment lost 6 bases and the J segment 3 bases; nucleotides outside the gene matches: 5. CDR1 and CDR2 from the germline V gene are ENHRY and SYGVKD. CDR3 protein: CAIRGDRGSGANVLTF. CDR3 bases: TGTGCCATCAGAGGGGACAGGGGAAGTGGGGCCAACGTCCTGACTTTC.

There are a few counts of this clonotype. The chain employs TRBV27 and TRBJ1-1; D perhaps matches TRBD1 (6 bases). V was pared by 3 bases and J by 7 bases, with 12 bases between. This CDR3 is 13 amino acids long. Germline V gene data show CDR1 as MNHEY and CDR2 as SMNVEV (reference sequence). The CDR3 DNA is TGTGCCAGCAGTTTCAGGGGCGTTGGTGAAGCTTTCTTT. As protein: CASSFRGVGEAFF.

In this sample, this clonotype turned up many times. This chain links TRBV7-9 with TRBJ1-1; no clear D. The CDR3 contains 16 residues. In germline, CDR1 is SEHNR, CDR2 FQNEAQ (reference sequence). Trimming took 3 bases from V and 2 from J, leaving 16 bases between them. This CDR3 is CASSFRIAGQNTEAFF. CDR3 nucleotide sequence: TGTGCCAGCAGCTTCAGAATAGCCGGGCAAAACACTGAAGCTTTCTTT.

This clonotype was counted ten times or more. V usage is TRBV28 and J usage is TRBJ1-4, with D tentatively TRBD1 (5 bases). CDR1 and CDR2 (germline): MDHEN, SYDVKM. Trimming stripped 5 bases from V and 6 bases from J, with 13 bases between. The CDR3 runs 14 residues. CDR3 DNA: TGTGCCAGCAGTCCGGTTAAAGGGGATGAAAAACTGTTTTTT. This gives the protein CASSPVKGDEKLFF.

The V and J genes are TRBV6-6 and TRBJ1-6; 9 bases are shared with TRBD1. Germline V gene sequence: CDR1 MNHNY, CDR2 SVGAGI (reference sequence). Germline trimming cut 6 bases from V and 7 bases from J; bases unmatched to any gene: 7. This CDR3 has 15 amino acids. The CDR3 nucleotides read TGTGCCAGCAGCTTCCCGGGACAGGGAAATTCACCCCTCCACTTT. This sequence encodes CASSFPGQGNSPLHF.